This TCR beta chain was observed in a study of blood T cell repertoires in COVID-19. As for the study in general: Collection of acute and convalescent COVID-19 samples took place in the United States, Italy and Spain. T cells, B-cell-depleted T cells, or PBMCs supplied cDNA or gDNA.

The germline V gene encodes CDR1 LGHDT and CDR2 YNNKEL (reference sequence). The CDR3 loop spans 16 amino acids. J gave up 5 bases and V 4 bases, and 10 bases lay outside the gene matches. In the original workflow: It was from reference gene primer amplification that nucleated cell counts were estimated. Sequencing was performed with immunoSEQ multiplex PCR; in TCRdb, only in-frame clones are kept and a portion is missing. The V and J calls and clone size are taken from that table; D and trimming were inferred from the DNA. The sample has about 210,000 clones; about 88% are singletons. The TCR was taken from a middle-aged woman with acute or convalescent COVID-19. The rearrangement uses TRBV3-1 (or the pseudogene TRBV3-2) and TRBJ2-3; TRBD2 aligns across 9 bases. The source material was peripheral blood. The CDR3 nucleotides read TGTGCCAGCAGCCGCTTAGCGGGGGAACCAGGAGATACGCAGTATTTT. As protein: CASSRLAGEPGDTQYF.